This T cell receptor (beta chain) was recovered during a study of PD-1 blockade in mismatch repair-deficient tumors. The germline gives CDR1 SEHNR, CDR2 FQNEAQ (reference sequence). J lost 5 bases, V lost 4 bases, and 10 bases had no gene match. This CDR3 has 15 amino acids. Clones were sequenced by immunoSEQ multiplex PCR, and TCRdb holds only the in-frame ones, with some missing. The table has some 45,000 clones, more than 65% seen once; the top ten hold 2.5% to 4%. The V and J genes are TRBV7-9 and TRBJ2-5; 7 nucleotides line up with TRBD1. The source of this sequence is an adult with mismatch repair-deficient cancer. This specimen was PBMCs, taken before pembrolizumab treatment. CDR3 coding DNA: TGTGCCAGCAGCTCTTCTCAGGGGGTCGGCGAGACCCAGTACTTC. This codes for CASSSSQGVGETQYF.